This is a list of T cell receptor beta chains from one sample in a study of T cells in Graves' hyperthyroidism and ophthalmopathy. TCRdb reanalysed the multiplex PCR reads using MiXCR and keeps one entry per CDR3 protein. The data contain around 500,000 distinct CDR3 sequences, around 15% of them singletons. Sample: blood. These receptor sequences come from a woman in her twenties or thirties with Graves' ophthalmopathy. Both conserved end residues are part of each CDR3. The order of the fields is D gene, J gene, V gene, clone size, CDR3 protein, CDR3 DNA. The D gene is left open where the match is weak. Part of the rows lack a size; the others show once, few, many or a class for expanded clones.

TRBD1 | TRBJ2-7 | TRBV5-1 | NA | CASRTQGASYEQYF | TGCGCCAGCAGAACACAGGGGGCTTCCTACGAGCAGTACTTC
TRBD2 | TRBJ2-3 | TRBV15 | few | CATSTAAGGGPDTQYF | TGTGCCACCAGCACCGCAGCGGGGGGGGGGCCAGATACGCAGTATTTT
NA | TRBJ1-2 | TRBV7-8 | many | CASSLGGKNYGYTF | TGTGCCAGCAGCTTAGGTGGGAAAAACTATGGCTACACCTTC
NA | TRBJ1-6 | TRBV6-6 | few | CASSYSISDTQGGSPLHF | TGTGCCAGCAGTTACTCGATATCTGACACTCAGGGAGGTTCACCCCTCCACTTT
TRBD2 | TRBJ2-1 | TRBV20-1 | few | CSAISGSGNEQFF | TGCAGTGCTATTAGCGGGAGTGGTAATGAGCAGTTCTTC
NA | TRBJ2-1 | TRBV12-3/TRBV12-4 | NA | CASIRDLSYNEQFF | TGTGCCAGCATTAGGGATTTATCCTACAATGAGCAGTTCTTC
TRBD2 | TRBJ2-2 | TRBV4-1 | NA | CASSQARLAGVLRTGELFF | TGCGCCAGCAGCCAGGCACGACTAGCGGGAGTTCTTAGGACCGGGGAGCTGTTTTTT
NA | TRBJ2-7 | TRBV6-9 | NA | CASSLYRRSEQYF | TGTGCCAGCAGTTTATACAGACGCTCCGAGCAGTACTTC
NA | TRBJ2-1 | TRBV10-3 | few | CATEETGTEQFF | TGTGCCACAGAGGAAACGGGGACCGAGCAGTTCTTC
NA | TRBJ2-7 | TRBV2 | many | CASSQSRDSYEQYF | TGTGCCAGCTCCCAAAGCAGGGACTCCTACGAGCAGTACTTC
NA | TRBJ1-5 | TRBV12-5 | many | CASGLGLQPQHF | TGTGCTAGTGGTTTGGGCCTGCAGCCCCAGCATTTT
NA | TRBJ2-5 | TRBV28 | many | CASSLGGSTQETQYF | TGTGCCAGCAGTTTAGGGGGTTCAACACAAGAGACCCAGTACTTC
NA | TRBJ2-3 | TRBV28 | few | CASLGRSGDTQYF | TGTGCCAGCCTTGGACGGTCGGGAGATACGCAGTATTTT
TRBD2 | TRBJ2-1 | TRBV27 | many | CASSLYSGINYNEQFF | TGTGCCAGCAGTTTGTATAGCGGGATCAACTACAATGAGCAGTTCTTC
NA | TRBJ2-7 | TRBV30 | many | CACRTGSYEQYF | TGTGCCTGCCGAACAGGGAGCTACGAGCAGTACTTC
NA | TRBJ2-5 | TRBV5-6 | many | CASSFRAGEETQYF | TGTGCCAGCAGCTTCCGGGCAGGTGAAGAGACCCAGTACTTC
NA | TRBJ2-7 | TRBV27 | NA | CASRVGVPPGEQYF | TGTGCCAGCAGGGTTGGAGTCCCCCCGGGGGAGCAGTACTTC
NA | TRBJ2-3 | TRBV7-2 | many | CASSLATPGDTQYF | TGTGCCAGCAGCTTAGCTACACCCGGAGATACGCAGTATTTT
NA | TRBJ2-5 | TRBV15 | NA | CATSRGGAPGETQYF | TGTGCCACCAGCAGAGGTGGGGCCCCAGGAGAGACCCAGTACTTC
NA | TRBJ1-2 | TRBV5-8 | NA | CASSLGQATGNYGYTF | TGTGCCAGCAGCTTGGGGCAAGCAACAGGCAACTATGGCTACACCTTC
NA | TRBJ2-2 | TRBV29-1 | NA | CSVWGSGTGELFF | TGCAGCGTTTGGGGGAGTGGCACCGGGGAGCTGTTTTTT
NA | TRBJ1-1 | TRBV3-1 | NA | CASSPFFGVDSNTEAFF | TGTGCCAGCAGCCCTTTCTTCGGGGTCGACAGTAACACTGAAGCTTTCTTT
TRBD2 | TRBJ2-5 | TRBV6-5 | few | CASSYPSSGRAAYF | TGTGCCAGCAGTTACCCGTCTAGCGGGAGGGCCGCGTACTTC
TRBD2 | TRBJ2-2 | TRBV11-3 | many | CASSGGGIAGGNTGELFF | TGTGCCAGCAGCGGCGGGGGAATAGCGGGAGGGAACACCGGGGAGCTGTTTTTT
NA | TRBJ2-7 | TRBV11-2 | many | CASSLVPWLGYEQYF | TGTGCCAGCAGCTTAGTGCCGTGGCTGGGTTACGAGCAGTACTTC
TRBD1 | TRBJ1-2 | TRBV30 | many | CAWSRDSSYGYTF | TGTGCCTGGAGTAGGGACAGTTCTTATGGCTACACCTTC
TRBD1 | TRBJ1-1 | TRBV3-1 | NA | CASSQGQGSAEAFF | TGTGCCAGCAGCCAGGGACAGGGGAGCGCTGAAGCTTTCTTT
TRBD2 | TRBJ2-3 | TRBV3-1 | NA | CASSQDGLAGGGDTQYF | TGTGCCAGCAGCCAAGATGGACTAGCGGGAGGTGGAGATACGCAGTATTTT
NA | TRBJ2-2 | TRBV12-3/TRBV12-4 | few | CASTMTGATGELFF | TGTGCCAGCACCATGACAGGTGCCACCGGGGAGCTGTTTTTT
TRBD1 | TRBJ1-2 | TRBV29-1 | NA | CSVESGQGTKNGYTF | TGCAGCGTTGAATCCGGACAGGGGACTAAAAATGGCTACACCTTC
TRBD2 | TRBJ2-3 | TRBV6-2/TRBV6-3 | NA | CASRKTSGDTDTQYF | TGTGCCAGCAGAAAGACTAGCGGAGACACAGATACGCAGTATTTT
TRBD2 | TRBJ2-1 | TRBV4-2 | NA | CASSQEGTSVYNEQFF | TGTGCCAGCAGCCAAGAGGGTACTAGCGTTTACAATGAGCAGTTCTTC
TRBD2 | TRBJ2-3 | TRBV28 | many | CASMDLGGFTDTQYF | TGTGCCAGCATGGACCTGGGGGGGTTCACAGATACGCAGTATTTT
TRBD1 | TRBJ1-4 | TRBV12-5 | NA | CASGLVPNRGRLGEKLFF | TGTGCTAGTGGTTTGGTACCCAACAGGGGGCGGTTAGGTGAAAAACTGTTTTTT
NA | TRBJ2-2 | TRBV29-1 | NA | CSVEGDVNTGELFF | TGCAGCGTTGAGGGGGACGTGAACACCGGGGAGCTGTTTTTT
NA | TRBJ2-3 | TRBV6-1 | many | CASSRDRSDTQYF | TGTGCCAGCAGTCGCGACAGATCGGATACGCAGTATTTT
NA | TRBJ1-2 | TRBV6-2/TRBV6-3 | many | CASNRLGDGYTF | TGTGCCAGCAACAGACTCGGGGACGGCTACACCTTC
NA | TRBJ2-1 | TRBV6-6 | NA | CASSYSNGRSYNEQFF | TGTGCCAGCAGTTACTCGAATGGTCGCTCCTACAATGAGCAGTTCTTC
NA | TRBJ1-4 | TRBV12-3/TRBV12-4 | many | CASSLGGARGKLFF | TGTGCCAGCAGCCTAGGGGGGGCGCGAGGAAAACTGTTTTTT
NA | TRBJ1-2 | TRBV6-5 | few | CASSYGGENYGYTF | TGTGCCAGCAGTTACGGTGGCGAAAACTATGGCTACACCTTC
NA | TRBJ2-1 | TRBV7-9 | few | CASIWSPYNEQFF | TGTGCCAGCATCTGGAGTCCCTACAATGAGCAGTTCTTC
TRBD1 | TRBJ2-1 | TRBV10-1 | NA | CASSARQGKNEQFF | TGCGCCAGCAGTGCCAGACAGGGGAAGAATGAGCAGTTCTTC
NA | TRBJ2-1 | TRBV12-3/TRBV12-4 | many | CASSLTRLSNEQFF | TGTGCCAGCAGTCTTACACGGCTTTCAAATGAGCAGTTCTTC
NA | TRBJ1-2 | TRBV6-2/TRBV6-3 | few | CASKRGFPWGYTF | TGTGCCAGCAAGAGGGGGTTTCCTTGGGGCTACACCTTC
TRBD2 | TRBJ2-7 | TRBV20-1 | NA | CRGSGRADEQYF | TGCAGGGGTAGCGGGAGGGCCGACGAGCAGTACTTC
NA | TRBJ1-1 | TRBV5-4 | few | CASSFGVTEAFF | TGTGCCAGCAGCTTTGGGGTGACTGAAGCTTTCTTT